This passage covers 3 T cell receptor beta chains from one sample sequenced in a study of blood T cell repertoires in COVID-19. Sequencing used immunoSEQ multiplex PCR; TCRdb keeps in-frame clones, though not all of them. The data show 150,000 or so clones, about four fifths seen once. Sequenced sample: peripheral blood. These receptors all come from a man aged 65 to 79 who had recovered from COVID-19.

The genes are TRBV7-2 and TRBJ1-2, with TRBD1 as a possible D gene (5 bases). The CDR3 runs 15 residues. Trimming pared 5 bases from V and 3 bases from J, leaving 16 bases between. Germline V gene data show CDR1 as SGHTA and CDR2 as FQGNSA. The CDR3 nucleotides are TGTGCCAGCAGCCCATATGGGGGGGTGGACTATGGCTACACCTTC. Translation gives CASSPYGGVDYGYTF.

A single count supports this clone. This chain joins TRBV4-1 and TRBJ2-7; TRBD1 agrees at 9 bases. CDR3 length: 16 residues. Unmatched junction bases numbered 12, after V lost 4 bases and J lost 5 bases. Per the germline V gene, CDR1 is MGHRA and CDR2 is YSYEKL. DNA of the CDR3: TGCGCCAGCAGCCTAAGACCGGGACAGGGAAAGGACGAGCAGTACTTC. Its protein product is CASSLRPGQGKDEQYF.

The chain has TRBV4-1 and TRBJ2-7; TRBD2 aligns across 8 bases. Germline V gene data show CDR1 as MGHRA and CDR2 as YSYEKL. The CDR3 is 14 amino acids. V was clipped by 2 bases and J by 5 bases; unmatched bases: 5. DNA for the CDR3: TGCGCCAGCAGCCAATACGGGAGGGCCCACGAGCAGTACTTC. Protein product: CASSQYGRAHEQYF.